This T cell receptor beta chain was obtained from a study of blood T cells in healthy people across ages (dated by TCRdb to 2014 to 2015). Regarding the study in general: Template switching captured roughly one uniquely barcoded TCR beta cDNA molecule per two T cells in model experiments. Two additional independent replicas of 1 million unique cDNA reads from the same blood draw were analyzed for two donors (one aged 18 to 30 and one aged 80 or older). Using deep sequencing normalized with unique cDNA molecular identifiers, the study measured how TCR beta repertoire diversity changes with age. Four age groups were formed from the donors: young (average approximately 15 years), middle-aged (around 40), aged (around 68) and long-lived (around 82). To avoid experimental bias, donors of different ages were distributed randomly across sequencing lanes.

Cut back by 3 bases and 2 bases, the V and J ends lie 12 bases apart. Reading from cysteine to phenylalanine, the CDR3 counts 14 amino acids. The DNA shown is the 42-base CDR3, in frame from base 1. CDR1 and CDR2 were assigned from the germline V gene (reference sequence) as DFQATT and SNEGSKA. Libraries came from 5' RACE. The reads were generated on an Illumina HiSeq 2500. A second PCR of about 7 to 12 cycles was performed with a sample-barcoded 5' primer and a J-beta primer mix. A unique molecular identifier was introduced onto each TCR beta cDNA molecule by a template-switch 5' adaptor carrying 12 random nucleotides. Each sample yielded at least 2.5 million CDR3-containing paired-end reads. First-strand cDNA was synthesized from all RNA with the Mint cDNA synthesis kit, primed by a TRBC-specific oligonucleotide. Following uracil-DNA glycosylase treatment, a first 18-cycle PCR with universal primers M1SS and BC2_uni_R was performed on all cDNA. As for the authors' bioinformatics: For normalization, 1 million high-quality reads were randomly selected from each sample, with every read carrying a distinct molecular identifier. Reads sharing molecular identifiers were discarded rather than binned into consensus sequences. MiTCR, with a Q25 quality threshold and the strictest error-elimination algorithm, was used for CDR3 identification, clonotype clustering and error correction. A nonparametric unseen species model with Euler transformation was used to estimate a lower bound on total TCR beta diversity. TCRdb reran the public reads through fastp at Q25 and MiXCR, keeping productive beta chains. Entries that share a CDR3 protein sequence are merged under the most common genes and DNA. TCRdb's processing, not the authors' own work, is the source of the V and J calls. The sample table lists around 1,000,000 distinct CDR3 sequences, roughly two fifths of them with a count of one. The top ten hold around 13% of the sample.

Beyond this particular receptor, the publication reports: Conclusive comparison of naive and antigen-experienced compartments was prevented by the profiling of bulk unsorted PBMCs. Compared with the aged group, the long-lived group had more naive CD4+ T cells, fewer expanded clones and increased TCR diversity, suggesting age selection. There was a strong correlation between observed TCR beta diversity and the percentage of naive T cells measured by flow cytometry. As age increased, observed TCR beta diversity per million T cells dropped in a roughly linear way, and a significant reduction was already evident by age 40. Because donor CMV infection status was unknown, age-related changes in expanded clonotypes were potentially confounded. Estimates of total diversity based on one million sequenced T cells were considered lower bounds and underestimates.

Donors were a few dozen systemically healthy Caucasian individuals from Russia aged roughly 6 to 95 years. Approximately 9 milliliters of peripheral blood were collected from each donor into EDTA-treated Vacutainer tubes. Ficoll-Paque density-gradient centrifugation was used to isolate PBMCs, with at least 6 million obtained per sample. Trizol reagent was used to extract total RNA from PBMCs, with at least 5 micrograms per sample. Naive CD45RAhigh/CD27high T cell percentages were measured by flow cytometry on a PBMC aliquot from every donor. In the case of this clonotype: It has no known antigen specificity. No base quality values were provided; no much bigger clone lies one nucleotide off.

The chain employs TRBV20-1 and TRBJ2-3; the best D guess is TRBD2, with 5 bases matching. The sample comprised blood. This TCR came from a man younger than 30 in good health. At the DNA level, the sequence is TGCAGTGCTAGCCGGCGGGCACACACAGATACGCAGTATTTT. This encodes CSASRRAHTDTQYF.